Listed here is a single T cell receptor beta chain. The data belong to a study of blood T cell repertoires in COVID-19. Overall study context: Samples taken during acute and convalescent COVID-19 were collected in the United States, Italy and Spain. Sources were T cells, B-cell-depleted T cells, or PBMCs; the material itself was cDNA or gDNA.

Profiling relied on immunoSEQ multiplex PCR, and the TCRdb table lists in-frame clones only, not all of them. The repertoire holds 270,000 or so clones, with 89% as singletons. J was trimmed by 5 bases and V by 4 bases; bases with no gene match: 12. This CDR3 is built from 18 residues. CDR1 and CDR2 (germline): LNHNV, YYDKDF (reference sequence). This sequence joins TRBV15 and TRBJ2-1, with TRBD2 identical over 12 bases. The sequence was obtained from a middle-aged woman who had recovered from COVID-19. The material sequenced was peripheral blood. CDR3 residues: CATSITRASGRVDNEQFF. As DNA, the CDR3 is TGTGCCACCAGCATAACCCGGGCTAGCGGGAGGGTCGACAATGAGCAGTTCTTC.